This is a list of T cell receptor beta chains from one sample in a study of beta chain features in type 1 diabetes. TCRdb's copy holds only in-frame clones and misses some; the assay was immunoSEQ multiplex PCR. The profile shows hundreds of thousands of clones, roughly 12% of them singletons. Sequenced sample: naive CD4+ T cells from blood. The receptor set was obtained from a young woman with type 1 diabetes. Each CDR3 is given without its conserved first and last residue. Fields, in order: clone size, V gene, J gene, CDR3 protein. Clone sizes are given selectively: once, few, many, or a class where the clone is expanded.

>few|TRBV25-1|TRBJ2-3
ASSDRTSGRAIYTQY
>.|TRBV28|TRBJ2-7
ASSFASTPGYEQY
>.|TRBV9|TRBJ2-1
ASSVLSGGASMDEQF
>.|TRBV11-2|TRBJ1-1
ASSPLYTGAEAF
>few|TRBV9|TRBJ2-7
ASTPGTSGPYEQY
>few|TRBV2|TRBJ2-7
ASSVDEQY
>few|TRBV5-1|TRBJ1-3
ASSLGASSGNTIY
>few|TRBV7-8|TRBJ1-2
ASSPGDRAAGYT
>.|TRBV5-1|TRBJ2-1
ASSFERLSLGNEQF
>.|TRBV19|TRBJ2-1
ASSMELSSYNEQF
>few|TRBV7-2|TRBJ2-2
ASSREGTSRDPGELF
>few|TRBV4-3|TRBJ2-1
ASSQVAGGLRAYNEQF
>.|TRBV19|TRBJ1-1
ASNNHRGLGTEAF
>.|TRBV2|TRBJ1-5
ASSGGQFNQPQH
>few|TRBV7-2|TRBJ2-1
ASNYRGGNNEQF
>few|TRBV5-4|TRBJ2-7
ASSLDKRSYEQY
>few|TRBV28|TRBJ2-6
ASTSGGPEGANVLT
>.|TRBV6-5|TRBJ2-5
ASIDRGRRETQY
>.|TRBV28|TRBJ1-5
AGAGVMGNQPQH
>.|TRBV29-1|TRBJ2-7
SVRQALTYEQY
>.|TRBV28|TRBJ2-3
ASSLPPGTDTQY
>few|TRBV15|TRBJ1-3
ATSRDLGSGNTIY
>few|TRBV7-9|TRBJ1-1
ASSLAGRSTEAF
>few|TRBV4-3|TRBJ1-2
ASSLQGLYGYT
>few|TRBV5-6|TRBJ2-5
ASSSRGRLQETQY
>few|TRBV6-1|TRBJ1-4
ASDGTGGEKLF
>few|TRBV6-4|TRBJ2-3
ASSATSGETDTQY
>few|TRBV27|TRBJ1-5
ASSLAGRGLGQPQH
>.|TRBV15|TRBJ1-2
ASGTGYDYGYT
>few|TRBV5-1|TRBJ2-1
ASSNSGELYNEQF
>few|TRBV5-6|TRBJ1-6
ASSSDRVNSPLH
>.|TRBV11-2|TRBJ2-7
ASRMNRGSGEQY
>few|TRBV7-9|TRBJ1-5
ASSPGPGGNQPQH
>.|TRBV29-1|TRBJ1-1
SVVQGGNTEAF
>few|TRBV30|TRBJ2-7
AWTRGGPEQY
>.|TRBV27|TRBJ1-2
ASSLGQGIYGYT
>.|TRBV7-9|TRBJ2-3
ASSPGLPMDTQY
>.|TRBV7-6|TRBJ2-7
ASSLAPGLVYEQY
>few|TRBV19|TRBJ2-1
ASGQPPFEQF
>few|TRBV27|TRBJ2-5
ASKDDLGQGPETQY
>few|TRBV7-9|TRBJ2-3
ASSPTSTDTQY
>.|TRBV18|TRBJ2-3
ASSDYFPTDTQY
>few|TRBV20-1|TRBJ1-2
SARRGLGYT
>few|TRBV28|TRBJ2-1
ASSSTVKMAGVRNEQF
>few|TRBV7-9|TRBJ1-3
ASSLDHRATGNTIY
>.|TRBV18|TRBJ2-3
ASSPGTGNPFTQY
>.|TRBV18|TRBJ2-5
ASSQRSTVGDNGQETQY
>.|TRBV5-1|TRBJ2-1
ASSGTSGYNEQF
>.|TRBV20-1|TRBJ2-1
SAARGEQF
>.|TRBV7-9|TRBJ1-1
ASSGGIGGYTEAF
>few|TRBV29-1|TRBJ2-1
SVTSGYNEQF
>.|TRBV7-9|TRBJ2-2
ASSPAVLHGELF
>.|TRBV4-1|TRBJ2-5
ASSQAAGGETQY
>.|TRBV4-3|TRBJ1-4
ASSQDHTVSNEKLF
>few|TRBV19|TRBJ2-5
ASSIAGSRETQY